One sample yielded the 10 T cell receptor beta chains listed below, sequenced in a study of spatial heterogeneity in lung cancer. As for time point: sample taken at primary tumor resection. TCRdb re-called the 5' RACE reads through MiXCR, storing one row per CDR3 protein. This table holds 48,000 or so distinct CDR3 sequences, under 6% found once. This material consisted of PBMCs, taken at surgery. The source of these receptors is a male donor with early-stage non-small cell lung cancer.

This clonotype was observed many times. The V call is TRBV28, the J call TRBJ2-3; 11 positions agree with TRBD2. The CDR3 extends over 16 amino acids. Germline V gene sequence: CDR1 MDHEN, CDR2 SYDVKM. V shed 8 bases and J 1 base; nucleotides not matched to a gene: 8. CDR3 in DNA: TGTGCCAGCGCGGGGACTAGCGGACTAGGCACAGATACGCAGTATTTT. Protein: CASAGTSGLGTDTQYF.

There are many counts of this clonotype. The chain combines TRBV5-1 with TRBJ2-1; TRBD2 agrees at 11 bases. V shed 2 bases, J shed 4 bases, and the junction held 8 bases outside the gene matches. The germline CDR1 and CDR2 sequences are SGHRS and YFSETQ. The CDR3 has 17 residues. The CDR3 protein is CASSLTATSGSYNEQFF. The CDR3 DNA follows: TGCGCCAGCAGCTTAACCGCCACTAGCGGGAGTTACAATGAGCAGTTCTTC. The variable domain in full, completed from reference TRBV5-1 and TRBJ2-1, reads KAGVTQTPRYLIKTRGQQVTLSCSPISGHRSVSWYQQTPGQGLQFLFEYFSETQRNKGNFPGRFSGRQFSNSRSEMNVSTLELGDSALYLCASSLTATSGSYNEQFFGPGTRLTVL.

The V gene is TRBV5-1, the J gene TRBJ2-3; weak D call: TRBD2 (6 bases). This CDR3 region has 15 residues. CDR1 and CDR2 (germline): SGHRS, YFSETQ. Trimming removed 4 bases from V and 0 bases from J, with 12 bases in between. The CDR3 coding sequence is TGCGCCAGCAGCCCTAGCGCCCCTAGCACAGATACGCAGTATTTT. Protein: CASSPSAPSTDTQYF.

This clonotype was picked up many times. The chain combines TRBV28 with TRBJ2-1, with 16 bases aligning to TRBD2. Trimming took 4 bases from V and 9 from J; bases not matched to a gene: 9. Germline V lookup: CDR1 MDHEN, CDR2 SYDVKM. The CDR3 loop spans 17 amino acids. The CDR3 DNA reads TGTGCCAGCAGTTCCCCGGGACTAGCGGGAGGGCCCTCTGAGCAGTTCTTC. It encodes CASSSPGLAGGPSEQFF.

A few counts support this clonotype. The rearrangement joins TRBV5-1 to TRBJ2-7, with a tentative D call TRBD1 (5 bases). Trimming pared 2 bases from V and 2 bases from J, leaving 8 bases between. The length of the CDR3 is 13 residues. From germline, CDR1 is SGHRS and CDR2 YFSETQ. The CDR3 bases are TGCGCCAGCAGCTTACAGGCGACCTACGAGCAGTACTTC. Its translation: CASSLQATYEQYF.

This clonotype came up many times. This chain links TRBV28 with TRBJ1-2, with 7 bases identical to TRBD1. V was pared by 7 bases and J by 3 bases, with 8 bases of the junction left unmatched. Germline CDR1 and CDR2: MDHEN and SYDVKM. CDR3 size: 14 residues. The CDR3 is CASTRTGVDYGYTF. DNA for the CDR3: TGTGCCAGCACCCGAACAGGGGTGGACTATGGCTACACCTTC.

This clonotype was found many times. V usage is TRBV27 and J usage is TRBJ1-1; no definite D call. V was clipped by 3 bases and J by 2 bases, with 10 bases between them. The CDR3 totals 14 residues. Germline V gives CDR1 MNHEY, CDR2 SMNVEV (reference sequence). The CDR3 loop reads CASSFSSYNTEAFF. As DNA, the CDR3 is TGTGCCAGCAGTTTCTCCAGCTATAACACTGAAGCTTTCTTT.

This clonotype was seen many times. This chain joins TRBV29-1 and TRBJ1-2; D is possibly TRBD1 (5 bases). The ends were cut back, 0 bases at V and 8 bases at J, with 19 bases in the middle. The germline CDR1 and CDR2 sequences are SQVTM and ANQGSEA. CDR3 length equals 15 residues. For the CDR3, the DNA is TGCAGCGTTGAAGATCTTAGGGGCATCCGTATGGGCTACACCTTC. As protein: CSVEDLRGIRMGYTF.

This clonotype occurred many times. The chain uses TRBV5-1 and TRBJ2-6; D unresolved. Trimming stripped 3 bases from V and 0 bases from J, with 16 bases between. The germline V gene encodes CDR1 SGHRS and CDR2 YFSETQ. The CDR3 covers 18 residues. In nucleotides, the CDR3 is TGCGCCAGCAGCTCTGGAAACGGACGGAGCTCTGGGGCCAACGTCCTGACTTTC. The encoded protein is CASSSGNGRSSGANVLTF.

V gene TRBV20-1 combines with J gene TRBJ2-5; no clear D. V was pared by 1 base and J by 4 bases, with 7 bases between. Germline V gene data show CDR1 as DFQATT and CDR2 as SNEGSKA (reference sequence). The CDR3 is 12 amino acids. CDR3 loop: CSARVRVETQYF. CDR3 nucleotides: TGCAGTGCTAGAGTAAGGGTAGAGACCCAGTACTTC.